This T cell receptor (beta chain) was profiled in a study of quantifying T cell responses using KT2 cells (dated by TCRdb to 2016 to 2017). In the study overall: RNA was DNase-treated and reverse transcribed with TCR alpha and beta constant-region primers, mostly using SuperScript III. To avoid over-amplification, PCR2 was carried out as a SYBR Green qPCR and halted once a predetermined fluorescence threshold was reached. The efficiency of the T4 ligation step under optimum conditions was estimated to be above 8%. The investigation overall reported the following: Saturation was seen in the detection of KT2 sequences when very high numbers of KT2 cells were spiked in. KT2 sequences were detected down to the lowest spike-in tested, which was about one KT2 cell per 100,000 PBMC. No side-by-side comparison between this pipeline and other TCR sequencing techniques was included in the study. Over several orders of magnitude, the number of KT2 alpha and beta sequences rose linearly with the number of KT2 cells put in.

This clonotype has more than one count but fewer than ten. It has no known antigen specificity. Within one base of it there is no much larger clone, and no base qualities were kept. Library preparation employed UMI-ligation and nested PCR. A single-stranded oligonucleotide carrying the Illumina SP2 sequence and a UMI was ligated to the cDNA 3' end using T4 RNA ligase 1. PCR1 ran approximately 4 cycles (98°C 15 s, 69°C 30 s, 72°C 40 s); the beta primer was an equimolar mix of RC1.1 and RC1.2 covering TRBC1 and TRBC2. Starting at PCR2, the TCR alpha and beta chains were handled separately, and sample indices and Illumina adaptors were added. Placed after an 8-base spacer, the UMI was made up of 12 random nucleotides arranged as two hexamers with a spacer between them. Sequencing was done on an Illumina MiSeq using v2 2x251 paired-end chemistry, usually with 12 samples per run. PhiX DNA at roughly 5-8% was added to each sequencing library to increase diversity. In the source study's methods: The raw reads were converted into FASTQ with bcl2fastq and then demultiplexed by dual indices with Demultiplexor. V and J genes were assigned by Decombinator through tag matching, with a single base-pair mismatch permitted. Collapsinator used UMIs to correct both sequencing errors and frequency errors arising from PCR heterogeneity. CDR3Translator converted Decombinator identifiers into nucleotide sequence, translated that sequence into amino acids, and extracted CDR3 based on C- and N-terminal motifs. Each distinct KT2 TCR was counted as a cluster of KT2 sequences sharing one unique molecular identifier. Starting from the raw public reads, TCRdb applied fastp trimming at Q25, assembled clones with MiXCR and retained in-frame beta chains. Rows with one shared CDR3 protein collapse into an entry with the most common genes and DNA. None of the V and J calls come from the authors' own analysis; TCRdb made them. The sample includes 60,000 or so distinct CDR3 sequences, with roughly 12% observed a single time. Around 9.9% of the sample is taken by the ten largest.

Known numbers of KT2, a T cell clone whose TCR had been sequenced previously, were spiked into unfractionated PBMC to test the sensitivity and accuracy of the pipeline. A range of KT2-to-PBMC ratios was set up by mixing KT2 cells into a fixed number of PBMC. V lost 1 base and J lost 5 bases; the stretch between them is 9 bases long. From its cysteine to its phenylalanine, the CDR3 spans 13 amino acids. The sequence is cut down to CDR3 DNA, 39 bases in frame from base 1. The germline V gene (reference sequence) provides CDR1 DFQATT and CDR2 SNEGSKA. Sequencing was carried out using PBMCs spiked with cells of the T cell clone KT2. The V gene is TRBV20-1 and the J gene is TRBJ1-5; the D region possibly corresponds to TRBD1 (5 bases align). This clonotype originated in a human donor. The nucleotides read TGCAGTGCTAGAGTGGGGGGGGATCAGCCCCAGCATTTT. Its amino acids are CSARVGGDQPQHF.